A selection of T cell receptor beta chains follows, all from one sample in a study of Ad26.COV2.S vaccination and SARS-CoV-2 variants. TCRdb's copy holds only in-frame clones and misses some; the assay was immunoSEQ multiplex PCR. The profile shows roughly 410,000 clones, under 90% of them singletons. Sequenced material: peripheral blood, taken in a trial of Ad26.COV2.S vaccine versus placebo. All receptors derive from a person aged 18-60 years who received the Ad26.COV2.S COVID-19 vaccine or a placebo. The CDR3 runs from the conserved cysteine through the conserved F or W. The D gene is left open where the match is weak. Part of the rows lack a size; the others show once, few, many or a class for expanded clones.

d_call,j_call,clone_size,v_call,cdr3_aa,cdr3_nt
TRBD1,TRBJ2-1,NA,TRBV5-1,CASSFETGGSKQFF,TGCGCCAGCAGCTTCGAGACAGGGGGCTCTAAGCAGTTCTTC
NA,TRBJ1-2,NA,TRBV29-1,CSVEGQGGYTF,TGCAGCGTTGAAGGGCAGGGCGGCTACACCTTC
NA,TRBJ2-5,NA,TRBV7-7,CASSLASYSPQYF,TGTGCCAGCAGCTTAGCTAGCTACTCGCCCCAGTACTTC
NA,TRBJ1-5,few,TRBV19,CASRRADSNQPQHF,TGTGCCAGTCGGAGGGCCGATAGCAATCAGCCCCAGCATTTT
NA,TRBJ2-3,once,TRBV12-5,CASGSSPIETQYF,TGTGCTAGTGGTTCCTCTCCGATTGAGACGCAGTATTTT
TRBD1,TRBJ2-2,NA,TRBV7-9,CASSPDRFTGELFF,TGTGCCAGCAGCCCGGACAGGTTCACCGGGGAGCTGTTTTTT
NA,TRBJ2-1,NA,TRBV5-1,CASSLTVSNEQFF,TGCGCCAGCAGCTTGACAGTTTCCAATGAGCAGTTCTTC
NA,TRBJ1-4,NA,TRBV25-1,CASSDIGVVGEKLFF,TGTGCCAGCAGTGATATTGGCGTGGTTGGTGAAAAACTGTTTTTT
NA,TRBJ1-1,NA,TRBV12-3/TRBV12-4,CASSLGRNTEAFF,TGTGCCAGCAGTTTGGGGAGGAACACTGAAGCTTTCTTT
TRBD2,TRBJ2-2,NA,TRBV7-8,CASRTGTSGPSSGELFF,TGTGCCAGCAGAACCGGGACTAGCGGTCCCTCGTCTGGGGAGCTGTTTTTT
NA,TRBJ1-2,NA,TRBV6-1,CASSENSPYGYTF,TGTGCCAGCAGTGAGAACAGCCCCTATGGCTACACCTTC
TRBD2,TRBJ2-5,few,TRBV24-1,CATSEIAGPRETQYF,TGTGCCACCAGTGAAATAGCGGGACCAAGGGAGACCCAGTACTTC
NA,TRBJ1-6,NA,TRBV18,CASSPGQGPSYNSPLHF,TGTGCCAGCTCACCCGGGCAGGGGCCCTCCTATAATTCACCCCTCCACTTT
NA,TRBJ2-3,NA,TRBV7-9,CASSPRGSRTDTQYF,TGTGCCAGCAGCCCTCGGGGCAGCCGCACAGATACGCAGTATTTT
TRBD1,TRBJ1-2,few,TRBV7-9,CASSPPAPTGGIGGYTF,TGTGCCAGCAGCCCCCCGGCCCCCACAGGGGGTATTGGTGGCTACACCTTC
NA,TRBJ2-1,NA,TRBV24-1,CATHWGEGDEQFF,TGTGCCACCCATTGGGGGGAGGGGGATGAGCAGTTCTTC
TRBD1,TRBJ1-1,NA,TRBV2,CASSLRRQGVGTEAFF,TGTGCCAGCAGCCTTAGACGACAGGGAGTGGGCACTGAAGCTTTCTTT
TRBD1,TRBJ1-2,NA,TRBV7-9,CASSTGQSRGYTF,TGTGCCAGCAGCACGGGACAGAGTAGAGGCTACACCTTC
NA,TRBJ1-6,NA,TRBV4-3,CASSQDGSPTSPLHF,TGCGCCAGCAGCCAAGATGGGTCCCCTACTTCACCCCTCCACTTT
NA,TRBJ2-1,NA,TRBV12-3/TRBV12-4,CASIGTGHGEQFF,TGTGCCAGCATCGGGACTGGTCATGGTGAGCAGTTCTTC
TRBD1,TRBJ2-1,NA,TRBV12-3/TRBV12-4,CASSWTGDNEQFF,TGTGCCAGCAGCTGGACAGGAGACAATGAGCAGTTCTTC
TRBD1,TRBJ1-2,NA,TRBV6-5,CASSARQGYGYTF,TGTGCCAGCAGCGCTCGACAGGGCTATGGCTACACCTTC
TRBD2,TRBJ2-7,few,TRBV18,CASSPPGGAYEQYF,TGTGCCAGCTCACCTCCTGGGGGGGCCTACGAGCAGTACTTC
NA,TRBJ1-5,once,TRBV7-2,CASSLWPMEPQHF,TGTGCCAGCAGCTTATGGCCCATGGAGCCCCAGCATTTT
NA,TRBJ2-2,NA,TRBV6-5,CASLFRGTGELFF,TGTGCCAGCCTCTTCCGGGGCACCGGGGAGCTGTTTTTT
TRBD2,TRBJ2-1,NA,TRBV4-1,CASSRLAGAAYNEQFF,TGCGCCAGCAGCCGACTAGCGGGAGCCGCCTACAATGAGCAGTTCTTC
NA,TRBJ1-4,NA,TRBV11-2,CASSFTTTNEKLFF,TGTGCCAGCAGCTTCACGACAACTAATGAAAAACTGTTTTTT
NA,TRBJ2-7,NA,TRBV6-5,CASSPGAVDYEQYF,TGTGCCAGCAGTCCGGGGGCAGTAGACTACGAGCAGTACTTC
TRBD1,TRBJ1-2,once,TRBV11-2,CASTGVDRVINGYTF,TGTGCCAGCACAGGAGTGGACAGGGTCATAAATGGCTACACCTTC
TRBD2,TRBJ2-7,NA,TRBV27,CASSLSLAGGYEQYF,TGTGCCAGCAGTTTATCTTTGGCGGGAGGGTACGAGCAGTACTTC
TRBD2,TRBJ2-3,NA,TRBV25-1,CASSEYGGAIDTQYF,TGTGCCAGCAGTGAATACGGGGGGGCAATAGATACGCAGTATTTT
NA,TRBJ2-1,NA,TRBV14,CASSHSRADNEQFF,TGTGCCAGCAGCCATTCTCGGGCGGATAATGAGCAGTTCTTC
NA,TRBJ2-3,once,TRBV9,CASSVATALDTQYF,TGTGCCAGCAGCGTAGCGACAGCATTAGATACGCAGTATTTT
NA,TRBJ1-3,few,TRBV11-3,CASSLRVNSGNTIYF,TGTGCCAGCAGCCTCAGGGTGAATAGCGGGAACACCATATATTTT
TRBD1,TRBJ2-1,NA,TRBV19,CASSAGQGGTFEQFF,TGTGCCAGTAGTGCGGGACAGGGGGGAACCTTTGAGCAGTTCTTC
TRBD1,TRBJ1-6,NA,TRBV28,CASNTQGRSPLHF,TGTGCCAGCAATACACAGGGGCGCTCACCCCTCCACTTT
NA,TRBJ2-2,NA,TRBV27,CASSLDRYTGELFF,TGTGCCAGCAGTTTAGACCGTTACACCGGGGAGCTGTTTTTT
TRBD1,TRBJ1-6,once,TRBV12-3/TRBV12-4,CASRGTGEPLHF,TGTGCCAGCAGGGGGACAGGGGAACCCCTCCACTTT
NA,TRBJ1-4,NA,TRBV18,CASSPTLGREKLFF,TGTGCCAGCTCACCGACTCTGGGGCGAGAAAAACTGTTTTTT
NA,TRBJ2-1,NA,TRBV6-7,CASSSSGTYNEQFF,TGTGCCAGCAGTTCATCCGGGACCTACAATGAGCAGTTCTTC
NA,TRBJ2-6,NA,TRBV27,CASSLTLLGRANVLTF,TGTGCCAGCAGTTTGACACTTCTAGGGAGGGCCAACGTCCTGACTTTC
NA,TRBJ1-3,once,TRBV13,CASSFFRGNTIYF,TGTGCCAGCAGCTTTTTCCGCGGAAACACCATATATTTT
TRBD1,TRBJ2-7,NA,TRBV6-5,CATERQGRNEQYF,TGTGCCACAGAGAGACAGGGTCGAAACGAGCAGTACTTC
NA,TRBJ1-5,NA,TRBV23-1,CASSQSTTASNQPQHF,TGCGCCAGCAGTCAATCAACGACAGCAAGCAATCAGCCCCAGCATTTT
NA,TRBJ1-1,few,TRBV9,CASSPGNTEAFF,TGTGCCAGCAGCCCCGGGAACACTGAAGCTTTCTTT
NA,TRBJ2-6,NA,TRBV19,CASVEEKGSGANVLTF,TGTGCCAGTGTGGAGGAAAAGGGCTCTGGGGCCAACGTCCTGACTTTC
NA,TRBJ1-1,NA,TRBV6-5,CASRTTANTEAFF,TGTGCCAGCAGAACGACGGCGAACACTGAAGCTTTCTTT
TRBD1,TRBJ2-1,NA,TRBV4-3,CASSQDSGTGAYNEQFF,TGCGCCAGCAGCCAAGATAGTGGGACAGGGGCCTACAATGAGCAGTTCTTC
TRBD1,TRBJ1-6,NA,TRBV6-5,CASRPPTGDNSPLHF,TGTGCCAGCAGACCCCCGACAGGGGATAATTCACCCCTCCACTTT
NA,TRBJ2-7,NA,TRBV19,CASGWRERDEQYF,TGTGCCAGTGGATGGCGGGAACGCGACGAGCAGTACTTC
NA,TRBJ1-3,NA,TRBV3-1/TRBV3-2,CASSQDWGGSRNTIYF,TGTGCCAGCAGCCAAGATTGGGGGGGATCCAGAAACACCATATATTTT
NA,TRBJ1-1,NA,TRBV25-1,CASSEWPGEAFF,TGTGCCAGCAGTGAATGGCCAGGGGAAGCTTTCTTT
NA,TRBJ2-7,once,TRBV29-1,CSVYGLSYEQYF,TGCAGCGTTTATGGGCTTTCCTACGAGCAGTACTTC